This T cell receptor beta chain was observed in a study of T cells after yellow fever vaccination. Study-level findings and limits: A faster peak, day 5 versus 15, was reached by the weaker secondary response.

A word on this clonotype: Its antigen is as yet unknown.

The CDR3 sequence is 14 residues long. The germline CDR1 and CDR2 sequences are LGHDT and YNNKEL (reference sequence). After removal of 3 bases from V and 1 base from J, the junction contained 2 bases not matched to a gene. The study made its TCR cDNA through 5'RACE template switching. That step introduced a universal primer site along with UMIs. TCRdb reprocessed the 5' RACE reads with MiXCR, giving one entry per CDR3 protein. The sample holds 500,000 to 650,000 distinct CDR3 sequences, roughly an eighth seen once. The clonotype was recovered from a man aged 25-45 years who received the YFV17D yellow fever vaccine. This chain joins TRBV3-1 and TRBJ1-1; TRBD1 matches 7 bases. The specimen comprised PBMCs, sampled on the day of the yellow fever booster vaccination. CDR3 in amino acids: CASSHQGGNTEAFF. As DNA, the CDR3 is TGTGCCAGCAGCCATCAGGGGGGGAACACTGAAGCTTTCTTT.